Shown below are 9 T cell receptor beta chains from a single sample sequenced in a study of cytomegalovirus exposure and HLA in healthy donors (dated by TCRdb to about 2017). Library creation used the immunoSEQ multiplex PCR assay. As stored in TCRdb, this immuneACCESS dataset retains in-frame rearrangements with V and J assigned. A fraction of the clones does not appear; measured against another copy, unresolved V genes explain less than half of the discrepancy, and the remainder lacks a known reason. The sample has about 200,000 clones on record, 86% of them singletons. The top ten hold more than 1.2% of the sample. The sequencing sample was made of PBMCs. All receptors derive from a woman between 18 and 30 years old in good health and CMV-seronegative.

The genes are TRBV7-2 and TRBJ2-6, with no clear D. Germline V gene lookup returns CDR1 SGHTA and CDR2 FQGNSA. The CDR3 loop spans 14 amino acids. V lost 6 bases and J 4 bases, leaving 10 bases between the germline ends. Written as DNA, the CDR3 is TGTGCCAGCAGGATCGCGGCCGGGGCCAACGTCCTGACTTTC. Translation: CASRIAAGANVLTF.

The V gene is TRBV14, the J gene TRBJ2-5; no clear D gene. CDR1 is SGHDN and CDR2 is FVKESK in the germline V gene. CDR3 size: 13 residues. V was trimmed by 0 bases and J by 7 bases, leaving 9 bases between them. CDR3 protein: CASSQELTGTQYF. The CDR3 nucleotides read TGTGCCAGCAGCCAAGAGCTTACTGGGACCCAGTACTTC.

The J gene is TRBJ1-2, the V gene TRBV7-8; the D gene is possibly TRBD1 (6 bases). CDR3 length: 14 residues. Germline CDR1 and CDR2: SGHVS and FQNEAQ. Trimming removed 5 bases from V and 7 bases from J, with 17 bases in between. This chain's CDR3 is CASSAQREGGGYTF. CDR3 coding DNA: TGTGCCAGCAGCGCCCAAAGGGAGGGGGGTGGCTACACCTTC.

The J gene is TRBJ2-5, the V gene TRBV4-1; perhaps TRBD1 as D (6 bases). V gave up 3 bases and J gave up 5 bases, with 19 bases separating them. This CDR3 has 16 residues. CDR1 MGHRA and CDR2 YSYEKL come from the germline V gene. Written as DNA, the CDR3 is TGCGCCAGCAGCCAGGGTTCCAGGGGAGTCCGGGAGACCCAGTACTTC. This gives the protein CASSQGSRGVRETQYF.

The chain joins TRBV21-1 to TRBJ1-1; TRBD1, the table's D call, lacks a check against the DNA. TRBV21-1 has pseudogene status. This CDR3 has 14 residues. The chain's CDR3 is CASSKSGLGPEAFF. The DNA for the CDR3 is TGTGCCAGCAGCAAGTCGGGCTTGGGGCCTGAAGCTTTCTTT.

The chain links TRBV5-4 to TRBJ1-1, with D possibly being TRBD1 (6 bases). The germline V gene encodes CDR1 SGHNT and CDR2 YYREEE (reference sequence). There are 14 residues in the CDR3. The V end was cut by 4 bases, the J end by 3 bases, with 13 bases between. DNA of the CDR3: TGTGCCAGCAGCCTCGGGGCAGGGGACACTGAAGCTTTCTTT. Its protein is CASSLGAGDTEAFF.

This clone was recorded once. This rearrangement joins TRBV4-2 to TRBJ1-6; the D is unclear. From germline, CDR1 is LGHNA and CDR2 YNFKEQ. V was shortened by 1 base and J by 7 bases, with 20 bases between the two germline ends. This CDR3 has 18 amino acids. The CDR3 protein is CASSQVLTEGSSNSPLHF. The DNA for the CDR3 is TGTGCCAGCAGCCAAGTTCTGACGGAAGGCAGTAGCAATTCACCCCTCCACTTT.

The chain joins TRBV30 to TRBJ2-3, with a tentative D call TRBD1 (7 bases). The V gene lost 7 bases and the J gene lost 3 bases, with 17 bases spanning the gap. Germline CDR1 and CDR2: GTSNPN and SVGIG (reference sequence). The length of the CDR3 is 14 residues. The CDR3 DNA is TGTGCCTACGTAGGGGGCGCGGGGACAGATACGCAGTATTTT. Protein: CAYVGGAGTDTQYF.

The chain couples TRBV7-6 to TRBJ2-3; 10 nucleotides match TRBD2. This CDR3 has 16 residues. With V trimmed by 5 bases and J by 2 bases, 7 bases remained unmatched. From germline, CDR1 is SGHVS and CDR2 FNYEAQ. The CDR3, as DNA: TGTGCCAGCAGCCTAATAGCGGGGGGAACCACAGATACGCAGTATTTT. The encoded protein is CASSLIAGGTTDTQYF.